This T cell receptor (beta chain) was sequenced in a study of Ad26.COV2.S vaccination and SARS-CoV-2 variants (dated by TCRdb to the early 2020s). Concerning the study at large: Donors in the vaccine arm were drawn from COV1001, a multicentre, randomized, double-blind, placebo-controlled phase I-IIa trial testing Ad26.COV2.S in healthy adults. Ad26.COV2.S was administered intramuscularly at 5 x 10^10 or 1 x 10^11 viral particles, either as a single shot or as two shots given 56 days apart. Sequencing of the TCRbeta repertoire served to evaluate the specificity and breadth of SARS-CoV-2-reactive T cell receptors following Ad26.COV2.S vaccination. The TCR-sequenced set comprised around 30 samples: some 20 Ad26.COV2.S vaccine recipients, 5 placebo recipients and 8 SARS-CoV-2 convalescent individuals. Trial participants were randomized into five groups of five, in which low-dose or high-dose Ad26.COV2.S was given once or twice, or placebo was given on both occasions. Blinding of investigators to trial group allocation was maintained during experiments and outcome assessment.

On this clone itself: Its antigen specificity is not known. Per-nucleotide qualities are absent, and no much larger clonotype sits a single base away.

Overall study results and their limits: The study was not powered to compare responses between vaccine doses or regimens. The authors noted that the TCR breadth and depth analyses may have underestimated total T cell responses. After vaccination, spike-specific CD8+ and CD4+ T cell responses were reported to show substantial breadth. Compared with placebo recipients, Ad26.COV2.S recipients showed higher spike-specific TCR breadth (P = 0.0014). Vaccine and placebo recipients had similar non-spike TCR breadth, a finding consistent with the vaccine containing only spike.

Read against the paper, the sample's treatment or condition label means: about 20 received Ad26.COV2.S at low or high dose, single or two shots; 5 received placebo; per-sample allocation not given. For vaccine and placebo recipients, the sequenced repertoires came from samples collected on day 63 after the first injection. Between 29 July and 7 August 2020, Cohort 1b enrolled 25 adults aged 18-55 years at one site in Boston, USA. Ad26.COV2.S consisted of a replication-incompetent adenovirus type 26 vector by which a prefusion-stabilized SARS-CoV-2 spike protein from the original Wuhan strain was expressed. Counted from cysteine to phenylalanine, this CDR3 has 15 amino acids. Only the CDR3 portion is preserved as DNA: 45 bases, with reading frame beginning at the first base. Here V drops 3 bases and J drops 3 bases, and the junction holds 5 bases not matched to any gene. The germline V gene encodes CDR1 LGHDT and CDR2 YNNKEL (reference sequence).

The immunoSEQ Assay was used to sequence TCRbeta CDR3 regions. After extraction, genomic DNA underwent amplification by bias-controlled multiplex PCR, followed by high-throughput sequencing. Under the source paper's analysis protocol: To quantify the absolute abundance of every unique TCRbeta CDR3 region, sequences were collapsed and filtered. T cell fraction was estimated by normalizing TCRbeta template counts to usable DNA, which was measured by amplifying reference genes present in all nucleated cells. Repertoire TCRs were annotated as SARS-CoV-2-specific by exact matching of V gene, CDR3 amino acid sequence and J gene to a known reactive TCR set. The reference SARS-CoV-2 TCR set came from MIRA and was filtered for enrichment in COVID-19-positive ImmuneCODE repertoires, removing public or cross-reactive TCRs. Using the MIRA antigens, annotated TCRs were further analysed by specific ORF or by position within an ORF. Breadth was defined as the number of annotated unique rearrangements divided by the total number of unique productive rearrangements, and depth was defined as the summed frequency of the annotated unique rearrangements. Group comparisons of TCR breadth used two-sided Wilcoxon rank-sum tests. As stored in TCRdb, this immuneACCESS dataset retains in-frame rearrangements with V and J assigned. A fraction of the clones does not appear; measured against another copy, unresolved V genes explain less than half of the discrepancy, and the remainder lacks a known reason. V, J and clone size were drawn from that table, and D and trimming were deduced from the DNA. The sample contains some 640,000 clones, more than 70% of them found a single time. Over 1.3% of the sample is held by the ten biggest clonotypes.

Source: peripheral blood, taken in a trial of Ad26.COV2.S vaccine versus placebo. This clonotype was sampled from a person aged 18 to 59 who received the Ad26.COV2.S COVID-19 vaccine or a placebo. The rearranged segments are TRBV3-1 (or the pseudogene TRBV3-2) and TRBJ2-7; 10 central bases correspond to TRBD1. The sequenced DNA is TGTGCCAGCAGCCACCCGGGACAGGGGTACTACGAGCAGTACTTC. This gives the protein CASSHPGQGYYEQYF.